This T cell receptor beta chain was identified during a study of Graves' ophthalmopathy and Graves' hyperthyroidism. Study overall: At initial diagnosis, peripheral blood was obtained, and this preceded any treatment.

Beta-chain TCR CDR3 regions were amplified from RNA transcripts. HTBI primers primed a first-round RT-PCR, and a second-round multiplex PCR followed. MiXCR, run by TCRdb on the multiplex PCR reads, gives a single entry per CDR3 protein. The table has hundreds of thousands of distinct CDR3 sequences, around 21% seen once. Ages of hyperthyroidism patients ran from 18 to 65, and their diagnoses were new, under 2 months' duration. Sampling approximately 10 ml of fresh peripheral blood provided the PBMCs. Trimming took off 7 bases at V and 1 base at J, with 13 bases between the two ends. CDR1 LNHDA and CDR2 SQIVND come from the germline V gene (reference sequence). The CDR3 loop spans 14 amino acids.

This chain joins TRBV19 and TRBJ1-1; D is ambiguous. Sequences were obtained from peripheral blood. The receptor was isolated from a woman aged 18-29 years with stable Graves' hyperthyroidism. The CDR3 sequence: CASTELMGNTEAFF. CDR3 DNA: TGTGCCAGTACCGAATTGATGGGGAACACTGAAGCTTTCTTT.